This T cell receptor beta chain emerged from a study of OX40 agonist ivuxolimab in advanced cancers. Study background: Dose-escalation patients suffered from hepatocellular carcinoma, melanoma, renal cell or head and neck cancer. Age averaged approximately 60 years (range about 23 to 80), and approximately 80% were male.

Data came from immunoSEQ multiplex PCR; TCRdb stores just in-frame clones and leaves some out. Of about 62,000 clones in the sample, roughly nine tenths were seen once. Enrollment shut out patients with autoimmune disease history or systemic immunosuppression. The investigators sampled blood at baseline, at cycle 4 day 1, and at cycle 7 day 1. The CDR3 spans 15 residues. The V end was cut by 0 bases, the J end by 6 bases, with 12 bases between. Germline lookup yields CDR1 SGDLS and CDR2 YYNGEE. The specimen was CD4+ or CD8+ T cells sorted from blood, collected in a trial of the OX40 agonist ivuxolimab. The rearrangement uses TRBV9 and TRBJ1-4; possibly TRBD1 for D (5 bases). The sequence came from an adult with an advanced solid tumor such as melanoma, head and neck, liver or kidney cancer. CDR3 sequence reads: CASSVDGAGYEKLFF. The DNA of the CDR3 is TGTGCCAGCAGCGTAGATGGCGCAGGGTATGAAAAACTGTTTTTT.